This T cell receptor (beta chain) was obtained from a study of blood T cell repertoires in COVID-19. About the research overall: Samples came from the United States, Italy and Spain, spanning acute and convalescent COVID-19. Sources were T cells, B-cell-depleted T cells, or PBMCs; the material itself was cDNA or gDNA.

Original methodology: Amplified reference gene primers provided the basis for estimating nucleated cell counts. Data came from immunoSEQ multiplex PCR; TCRdb stores just in-frame clones and leaves some out. That table is the source of V, J and clone size, and D and trimming were worked out from the DNA. The data show roughly 300,000 clones, about four fifths seen once. Between the trimmed V and J ends, which lost 4 bases and 2 bases, there was a span of 12 bases. CDR1 is GTSNPN, CDR2 SVGIG, per germline (reference sequence). The CDR3 length is 14 residues. This rearrangement joins TRBV30 to TRBJ1-3, with a possible D match to TRBD1 (5 bases). The clonotype originates from a woman aged 45-65 years who had recovered from COVID-19. Sequencing was carried out using peripheral blood. As DNA, the CDR3 is TGTGCCTGGACTAGGGGCCCCGCTGGAAACACCATATATTTT. The encoded protein is CAWTRGPAGNTIYF.